This TCR beta chain was found in a study of early T cells in non-severe SARS-CoV-2 infection. Study-wide context: Bulk RNA from unsorted whole blood was sequenced; chains were unpaired.

The library protocol tagged individual cDNA molecules with unique molecular identifiers. TCRdb used MiXCR to reprocess the 5' RACE reads, holding one entry per CDR3 protein. The table has tens of thousands of distinct CDR3 sequences, about 10% seen once; the top ten hold roughly 4.8%. General study results and limits: VDJdb matching favored anti-spike CD8 responses, missing private and CD4 specificities.

V trimming: 6 bases; J trimming: 7 bases; junction bases outside the gene matches: 8. Germline V gene sequence: CDR1 SQVTM, CDR2 ANQGSEA. The CDR3 has 13 amino acids. This clonotype was observed at least ten times. No antigen is known for it. The V gene is TRBV29-1, the J gene TRBJ2-7; TRBD2 aligns across 11 bases. Sequencing was performed on whole blood. The receptor's source is an adult who was a healthcare worker with PCR-confirmed SARS-CoV-2 infection or an uninfected control (not recorded which). The CDR3 DNA sequence: TGCAGCGTAGACGGGAGGACTAGCGGGGAGCAGTACTTC. Its translation is CSVDGRTSGEQYF.